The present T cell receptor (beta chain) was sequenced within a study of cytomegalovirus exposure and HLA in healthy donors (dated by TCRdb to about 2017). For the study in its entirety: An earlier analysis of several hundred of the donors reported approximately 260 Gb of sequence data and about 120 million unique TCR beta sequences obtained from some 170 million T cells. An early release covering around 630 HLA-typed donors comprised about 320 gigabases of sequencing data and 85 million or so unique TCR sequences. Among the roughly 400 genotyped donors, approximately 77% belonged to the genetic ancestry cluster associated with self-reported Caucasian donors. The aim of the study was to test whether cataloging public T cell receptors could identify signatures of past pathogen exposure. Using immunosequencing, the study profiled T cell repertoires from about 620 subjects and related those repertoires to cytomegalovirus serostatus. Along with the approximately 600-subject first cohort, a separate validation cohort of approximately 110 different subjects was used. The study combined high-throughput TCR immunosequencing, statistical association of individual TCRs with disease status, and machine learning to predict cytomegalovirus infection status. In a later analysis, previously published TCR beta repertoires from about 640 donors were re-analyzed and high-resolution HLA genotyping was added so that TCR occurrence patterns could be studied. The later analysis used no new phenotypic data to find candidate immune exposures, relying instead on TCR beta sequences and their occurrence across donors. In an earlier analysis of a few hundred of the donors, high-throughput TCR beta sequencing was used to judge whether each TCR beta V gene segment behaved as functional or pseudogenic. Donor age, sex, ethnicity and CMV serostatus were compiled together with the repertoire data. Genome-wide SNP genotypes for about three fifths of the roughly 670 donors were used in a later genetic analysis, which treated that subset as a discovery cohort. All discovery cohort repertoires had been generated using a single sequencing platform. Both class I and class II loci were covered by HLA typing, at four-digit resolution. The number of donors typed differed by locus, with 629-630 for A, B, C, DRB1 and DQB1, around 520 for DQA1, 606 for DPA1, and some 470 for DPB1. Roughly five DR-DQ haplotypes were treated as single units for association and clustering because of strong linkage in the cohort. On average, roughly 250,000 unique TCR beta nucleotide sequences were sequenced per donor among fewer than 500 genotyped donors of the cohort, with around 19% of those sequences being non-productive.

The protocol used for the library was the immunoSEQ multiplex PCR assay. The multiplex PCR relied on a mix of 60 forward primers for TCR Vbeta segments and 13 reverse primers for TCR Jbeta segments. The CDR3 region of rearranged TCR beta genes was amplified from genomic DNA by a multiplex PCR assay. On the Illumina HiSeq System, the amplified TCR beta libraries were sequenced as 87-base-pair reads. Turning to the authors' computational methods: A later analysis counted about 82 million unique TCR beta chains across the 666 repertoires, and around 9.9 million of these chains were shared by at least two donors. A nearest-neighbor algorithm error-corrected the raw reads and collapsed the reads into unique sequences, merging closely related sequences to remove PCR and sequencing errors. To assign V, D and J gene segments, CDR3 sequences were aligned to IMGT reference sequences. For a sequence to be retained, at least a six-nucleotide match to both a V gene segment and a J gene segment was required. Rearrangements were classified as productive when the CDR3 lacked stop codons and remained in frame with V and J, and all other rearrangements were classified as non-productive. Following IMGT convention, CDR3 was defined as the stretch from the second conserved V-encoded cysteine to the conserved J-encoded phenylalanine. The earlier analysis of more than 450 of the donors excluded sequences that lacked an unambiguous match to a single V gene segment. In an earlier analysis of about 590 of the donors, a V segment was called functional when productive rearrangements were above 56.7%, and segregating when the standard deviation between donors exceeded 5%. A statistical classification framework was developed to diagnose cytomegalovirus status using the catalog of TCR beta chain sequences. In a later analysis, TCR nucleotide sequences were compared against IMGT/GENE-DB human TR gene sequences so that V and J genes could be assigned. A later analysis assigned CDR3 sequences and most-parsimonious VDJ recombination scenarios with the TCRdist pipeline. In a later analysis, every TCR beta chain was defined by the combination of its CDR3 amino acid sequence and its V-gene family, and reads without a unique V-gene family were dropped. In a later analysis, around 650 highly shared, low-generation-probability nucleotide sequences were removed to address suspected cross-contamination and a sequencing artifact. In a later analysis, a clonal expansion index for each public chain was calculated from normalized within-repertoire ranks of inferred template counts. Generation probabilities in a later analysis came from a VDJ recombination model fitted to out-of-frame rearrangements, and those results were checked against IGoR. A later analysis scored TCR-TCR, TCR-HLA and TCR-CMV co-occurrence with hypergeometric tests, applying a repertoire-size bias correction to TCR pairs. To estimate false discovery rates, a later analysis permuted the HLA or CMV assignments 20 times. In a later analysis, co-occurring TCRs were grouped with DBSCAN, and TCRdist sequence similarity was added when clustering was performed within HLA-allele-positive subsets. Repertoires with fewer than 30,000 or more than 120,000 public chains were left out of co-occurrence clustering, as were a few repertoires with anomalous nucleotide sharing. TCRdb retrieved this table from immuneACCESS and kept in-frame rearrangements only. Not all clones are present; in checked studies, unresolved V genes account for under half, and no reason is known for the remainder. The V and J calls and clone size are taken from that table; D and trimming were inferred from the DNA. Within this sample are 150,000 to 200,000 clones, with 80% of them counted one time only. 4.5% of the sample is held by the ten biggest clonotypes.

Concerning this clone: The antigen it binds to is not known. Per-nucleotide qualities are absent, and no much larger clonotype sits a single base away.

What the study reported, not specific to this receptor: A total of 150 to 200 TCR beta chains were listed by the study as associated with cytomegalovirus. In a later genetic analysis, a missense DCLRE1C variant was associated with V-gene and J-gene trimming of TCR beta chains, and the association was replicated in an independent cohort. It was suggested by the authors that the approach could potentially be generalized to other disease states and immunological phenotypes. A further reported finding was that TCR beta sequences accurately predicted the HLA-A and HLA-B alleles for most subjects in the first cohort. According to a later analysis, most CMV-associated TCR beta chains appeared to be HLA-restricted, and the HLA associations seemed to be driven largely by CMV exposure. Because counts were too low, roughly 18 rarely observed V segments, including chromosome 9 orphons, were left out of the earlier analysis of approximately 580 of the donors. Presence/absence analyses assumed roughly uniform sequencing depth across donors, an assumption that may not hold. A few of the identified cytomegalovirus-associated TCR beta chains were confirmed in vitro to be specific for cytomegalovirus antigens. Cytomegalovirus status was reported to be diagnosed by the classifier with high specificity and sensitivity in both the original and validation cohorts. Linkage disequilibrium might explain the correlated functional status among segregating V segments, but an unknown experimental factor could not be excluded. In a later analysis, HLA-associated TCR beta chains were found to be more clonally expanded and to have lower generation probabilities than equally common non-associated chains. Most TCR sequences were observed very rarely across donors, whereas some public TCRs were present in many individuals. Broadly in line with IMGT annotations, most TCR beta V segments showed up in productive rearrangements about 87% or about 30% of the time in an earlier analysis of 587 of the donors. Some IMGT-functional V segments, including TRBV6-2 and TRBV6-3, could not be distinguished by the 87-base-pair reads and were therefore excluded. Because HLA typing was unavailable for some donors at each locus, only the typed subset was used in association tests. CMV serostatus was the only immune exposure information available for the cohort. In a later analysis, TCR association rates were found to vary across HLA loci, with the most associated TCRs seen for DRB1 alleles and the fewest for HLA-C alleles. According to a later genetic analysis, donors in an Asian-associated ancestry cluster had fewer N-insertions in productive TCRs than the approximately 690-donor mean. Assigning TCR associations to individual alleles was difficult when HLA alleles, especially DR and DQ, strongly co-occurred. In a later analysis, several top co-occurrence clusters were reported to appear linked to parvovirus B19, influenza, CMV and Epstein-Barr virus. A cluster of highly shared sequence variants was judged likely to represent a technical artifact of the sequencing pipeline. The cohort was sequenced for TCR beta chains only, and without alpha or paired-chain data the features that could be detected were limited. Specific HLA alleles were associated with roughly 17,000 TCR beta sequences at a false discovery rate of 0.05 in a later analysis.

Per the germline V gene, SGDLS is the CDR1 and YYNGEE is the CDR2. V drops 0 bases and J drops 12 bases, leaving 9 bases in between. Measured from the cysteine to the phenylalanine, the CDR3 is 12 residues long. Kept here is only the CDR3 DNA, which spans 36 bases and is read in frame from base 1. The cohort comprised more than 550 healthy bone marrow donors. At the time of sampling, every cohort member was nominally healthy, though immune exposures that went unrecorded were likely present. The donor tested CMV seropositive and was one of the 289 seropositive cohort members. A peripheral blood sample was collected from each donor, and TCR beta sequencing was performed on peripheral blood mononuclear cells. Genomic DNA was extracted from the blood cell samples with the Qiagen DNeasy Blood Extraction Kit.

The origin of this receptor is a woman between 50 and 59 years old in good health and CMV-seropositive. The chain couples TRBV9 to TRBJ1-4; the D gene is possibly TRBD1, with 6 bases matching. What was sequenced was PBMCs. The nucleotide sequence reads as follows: TGTGCCAGCAGCGTAGACAGGGAAGAACTGTTTTTT. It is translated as CASSVDREELFF.